The source of this T cell receptor beta chain is a study of control samples from healthy donors and cancer patients. CDR1 and CDR2 from the germline V gene are MDHEN and SYDVKM. The CDR3 totals 16 residues. With 6 bases clipped from V and 4 bases from J, the junction kept 11 bases outside the gene matches. Assay: immunoSEQ multiplex PCR; the TCRdb copy retains only in-frame clones and omits some. The sample has roughly 400,000 clones, 90% seen once; the top ten hold around 6.4%. The chain employs TRBV28 and TRBJ2-3, with 9 nucleotides matching TRBD2. Sequencing was performed on PBMCs. The clonotype originates from a man aged 40-49 years with head and neck cancer. This CDR3 is CASRGTVAGVADTQYF. CDR3 DNA: TGTGCCAGCAGAGGGACTGTAGCGGGGGTGGCAGATACGCAGTATTTT.